This T cell receptor (beta chain) was retrieved from a study of blood T cell repertoires in COVID-19. Study-level background: Acute and convalescent COVID-19 specimens originated in the United States, Italy and Spain.

The CDR3 consists of 19 residues. V was pared by 0 bases and J by 2 bases, with 15 bases of the junction left unmatched. Germline V gives CDR1 SGDLS, CDR2 YYNGEE. This clone was picked up one time. In the study's own analysis: For nucleated cells, counts were estimated from reference gene primer amplification. Measured with immunoSEQ multiplex PCR; TCRdb has only the in-frame clones, and not every one. The D gene and trimming were derived from the DNA, and the V and J assignments and clone size from that table. The data show over 150,000 clones, more than 60% seen once. V and J are TRBV9 and TRBJ2-5, with 8 bases lining up with TRBD2. The sequence came from a man between 60 and 75 years old with acute or convalescent COVID-19. Sequenced input: peripheral blood. DNA for the CDR3: TGTGCCAGCAGCGTAGGTGAGAGGAAGGGCGGGGGGTCGCAAGAGACCCAGTACTTC. It codes for CASSVGERKGGGSQETQYF. The whole variable domain, filled in from reference TRBV9 and TRBJ2-5, reads DSGVTQTPKHLITATGQRVTLRCSPRSGDLSVYWYQQSLDQGLQFLIQYYNGEERAKGNILERFSAQQFPDLHSELNLSSLELGDSALYFCASSVGERKGGGSQETQYFGPGTRLLVL.